A selection of T cell receptor beta chains follows, all from one sample in a study of T cells in Graves' hyperthyroidism and ophthalmopathy. TCRdb re-analysed the multiplex PCR reads in MiXCR, keeping a single row per CDR3 protein. The sample lists roughly 500,000 distinct CDR3 sequences, approximately 22% occurring once. Sequencing used blood. These receptors were taken from an older woman with Graves' ophthalmopathy. The CDR3 runs from the conserved cysteine through the conserved F or W. Fields, in order: CDR3 DNA, CDR3 protein, D gene, clone size, J gene, V gene. A D gene is named only where the DNA matches it firmly. Rows give clone size only sometimes, using once, few, many, or a class for an expanded clone.

CDR3nt: TGTGCCACCAGCAGGGGACTAGCGGGAGTTTACAATGAGCAGTTCTTC; CDR3aa: CATSRGLAGVYNEQFF; d_gene: TRBD2; abundance: -; j_gene: TRBJ2-1; v_gene: TRBV15
CDR3nt: TGTGCCAGCAGTTTCCCATTTGGGGGAGGGGGGAACTATGGCTACACCTTC; CDR3aa: CASSFPFGGGGNYGYTF; d_gene: -; abundance: many; j_gene: TRBJ1-2; v_gene: TRBV28
CDR3nt: TGTGCCACTTCGCTAGCGGGAGGGGTGGAGACCCAGTACTTC; CDR3aa: CATSLAGGVETQYF; d_gene: TRBD2; abundance: few; j_gene: TRBJ2-5; v_gene: TRBV10-3
CDR3nt: TGTGCCAGCAACCCGACTCTGGGCACTGAAGCTTTCTTT; CDR3aa: CASNPTLGTEAFF; d_gene: -; abundance: many; j_gene: TRBJ1-1; v_gene: TRBV28
CDR3nt: TGTGCCAGCTCACCCACCGGGCAAAGTACCTACAATGAGCAGTTCTTC; CDR3aa: CASSPTGQSTYNEQFF; d_gene: -; abundance: -; j_gene: TRBJ2-1; v_gene: TRBV18
CDR3nt: TGTGCCAGCAGCCAGGGGACTTTCTCCGGCGTGGAGTACTTC; CDR3aa: CASSQGTFSGVEYF; d_gene: -; abundance: -; j_gene: TRBJ2-5; v_gene: TRBV3-1
CDR3nt: TGCGCCAGCAGTGGGAAGTCGGGACCTCGCAATCAGCCCCAGCATTTT; CDR3aa: CASSGKSGPRNQPQHF; d_gene: -; abundance: -; j_gene: TRBJ1-5; v_gene: TRBV10-1
CDR3nt: TGTGCCAGCAGTACCGGGACAAAAAACATTCAGTACTTC; CDR3aa: CASSTGTKNIQYF; d_gene: -; abundance: few; j_gene: TRBJ2-4; v_gene: TRBV12-3/TRBV12-4
CDR3nt: TGCAGTGCTAGAGATCCCTCCCCAGGCGGTCCCTACAATGAGCAGTTCTTC; CDR3aa: CSARDPSPGGPYNEQFF; d_gene: -; abundance: -; j_gene: TRBJ2-1; v_gene: TRBV20-1
CDR3nt: TGCAGTGCCACAGGGAGTGATGGCTACACCTTC; CDR3aa: CSATGSDGYTF; d_gene: -; abundance: -; j_gene: TRBJ1-2; v_gene: TRBV20-1
CDR3nt: TGTGCCAGCAGCCGCCTAGCGGGCTCCTACAATGAGCAGTTCTTC; CDR3aa: CASSRLAGSYNEQFF; d_gene: TRBD2; abundance: many; j_gene: TRBJ2-1; v_gene: TRBV2
CDR3nt: TGTGCCAGCAGCTCCACTCACTACAATGAGCAGTTCTTC; CDR3aa: CASSSTHYNEQFF; d_gene: -; abundance: -; j_gene: TRBJ2-1; v_gene: TRBV11-2
CDR3nt: TGTGCCAGCAGCTCCGGACTAGCGGGAGGGAGCGAGCAGTACTTC; CDR3aa: CASSSGLAGGSEQYF; d_gene: TRBD2; abundance: few; j_gene: TRBJ2-7; v_gene: TRBV11-2
CDR3nt: TGCAGTGCTAGTGATAGGGGGACAACTGAAGCTTTCTTT; CDR3aa: CSASDRGTTEAFF; d_gene: -; abundance: few; j_gene: TRBJ1-1; v_gene: TRBV20-1
CDR3nt: TGCGCCAGCAGCTTGGGCGGGAGCGCCTACGAGCAGTACTTC; CDR3aa: CASSLGGSAYEQYF; d_gene: TRBD2; abundance: -; j_gene: TRBJ2-7; v_gene: TRBV5-1
CDR3nt: TGTGCCAGCAGCTCCCCCGGGGGGGCCTCCTATAATTCACCCCTCCACTTT; CDR3aa: CASSSPGGASYNSPLHF; d_gene: -; abundance: few; j_gene: TRBJ1-6; v_gene: TRBV7-2
CDR3nt: TGTGCCAGCAGCTTAAGAGTCTTAGCGGGAGCTCGCGAGCAGTACTTC; CDR3aa: CASSLRVLAGAREQYF; d_gene: TRBD2; abundance: few; j_gene: TRBJ2-7; v_gene: TRBV7-2
CDR3nt: TGTGCCAGCAGCTTAGCGGTCGGGATGTACAATGAGCAGTTCTTC; CDR3aa: CASSLAVGMYNEQFF; d_gene: -; abundance: few; j_gene: TRBJ2-1; v_gene: TRBV7-2
CDR3nt: TGTGCCAGCAGGCCTGTGGGGGAAGAGCAGTACTTC; CDR3aa: CASRPVGEEQYF; d_gene: -; abundance: many; j_gene: TRBJ2-7; v_gene: TRBV7-8
CDR3nt: TGCGCCAGCAGCAAGGATAGCGGGAGTTTATACGAGCAGTACTTC; CDR3aa: CASSKDSGSLYEQYF; d_gene: TRBD2; abundance: few; j_gene: TRBJ2-7; v_gene: TRBV5-1
CDR3nt: TGTGCCAGCAGCTTAGAAGGGCTAGCGGGTGGCGAGCAGTACTTC; CDR3aa: CASSLEGLAGGEQYF; d_gene: TRBD2; abundance: many; j_gene: TRBJ2-7; v_gene: TRBV7-2
CDR3nt: TGCGCCAGCAGTGAGTCGGGCTCGAACACCATATATTTT; CDR3aa: CASSESGSNTIYF; d_gene: -; abundance: -; j_gene: TRBJ1-3; v_gene: TRBV10-1
CDR3nt: TGTGCCAGCAGCCAAAGCGGGAGCGTCTACGAGCAGTACTTC; CDR3aa: CASSQSGSVYEQYF; d_gene: TRBD2; abundance: -; j_gene: TRBJ2-7; v_gene: TRBV3-1
CDR3nt: TGTGCCAGCAGTCGGCAGCCAGAGAACTATGGCTACACCTTC; CDR3aa: CASSRQPENYGYTF; d_gene: -; abundance: many; j_gene: TRBJ1-2; v_gene: TRBV6-2/TRBV6-3
CDR3nt: TGTGCCAGACAGGGACGGGGGGACAGTGAGCAGTTCTTC; CDR3aa: CARQGRGDSEQFF; d_gene: -; abundance: few; j_gene: TRBJ2-1; v_gene: TRBV2
CDR3nt: TGTGCCAGCTCACCAGCGGATTTGGCTGGCTACACCTTC; CDR3aa: CASSPADLAGYTF; d_gene: -; abundance: many; j_gene: TRBJ1-2; v_gene: TRBV18
CDR3nt: TGCGCCAGCAGCTTAGCAGGGAGGAGCAATCAGCCCCAGCATTTT; CDR3aa: CASSLAGRSNQPQHF; d_gene: -; abundance: -; j_gene: TRBJ1-5; v_gene: TRBV5-1
CDR3nt: TGCAGTGCTAGAGCCCCTCGGGGCGAGGGCAATCAGCCCCAGCATTTT; CDR3aa: CSARAPRGEGNQPQHF; d_gene: -; abundance: few; j_gene: TRBJ1-5; v_gene: TRBV20-1
CDR3nt: TGTGCCAGCAGCCAAGCTTCGGGAGTCGGCTACGAGCAGTACTTC; CDR3aa: CASSQASGVGYEQYF; d_gene: -; abundance: -; j_gene: TRBJ2-7; v_gene: TRBV3-1
CDR3nt: TGTGCCAGCAGCTATAAACCAGAACTGGTGCAGTTCTTC; CDR3aa: CASSYKPELVQFF; d_gene: -; abundance: -; j_gene: TRBJ2-1; v_gene: TRBV14
CDR3nt: TGTGCCAGCAGCCGAAGGGGGGTTGGTAATGAAAAACTGTTTTTT; CDR3aa: CASSRRGVGNEKLFF; d_gene: -; abundance: -; j_gene: TRBJ1-4; v_gene: TRBV3-1
CDR3nt: TGTGCCAGCAGTGTGTCGCTCACCAATTCACCCCTCCACTTT; CDR3aa: CASSVSLTNSPLHF; d_gene: -; abundance: -; j_gene: TRBJ1-6; v_gene: TRBV6-1
CDR3nt: TGTGCCAGCAGTGTGACCCAGACGGGTAAAAATGAAAAACTGTTTTTT; CDR3aa: CASSVTQTGKNEKLFF; d_gene: -; abundance: -; j_gene: TRBJ1-4; v_gene: TRBV28
CDR3nt: TGCAGTGCTAGATTCCCTAGCGGAGCGTCGGATGAGCAGTTCTTC; CDR3aa: CSARFPSGASDEQFF; d_gene: TRBD2; abundance: few; j_gene: TRBJ2-1; v_gene: TRBV20-1
CDR3nt: TGTGCCAGCCAGATCGCCGTTAACCACAATGAGCAGTTCTTC; CDR3aa: CASQIAVNHNEQFF; d_gene: -; abundance: few; j_gene: TRBJ2-1; v_gene: TRBV13
CDR3nt: TGTGCCAGCAGTTCAACTCCGGGACAGGGGACTCATAGCAATCAGCCCCAGCATTTT; CDR3aa: CASSSTPGQGTHSNQPQHF; d_gene: TRBD1; abundance: -; j_gene: TRBJ1-5; v_gene: TRBV27
CDR3nt: TGTGCCAGCAGCCGGGGGCAAGGAGAGACCCAGTACTTC; CDR3aa: CASSRGQGETQYF; d_gene: -; abundance: many; j_gene: TRBJ2-5; v_gene: TRBV7-3
CDR3nt: TGTGCCAGCAGTTTACCCTCCTCCGGGACAGGGGAAAAAGATACGCAGTATTTT; CDR3aa: CASSLPSSGTGEKDTQYF; d_gene: TRBD1; abundance: -; j_gene: TRBJ2-3; v_gene: TRBV12-3/TRBV12-4
CDR3nt: TGTGCCACCGTTTTTTCAGGTGGGGCCAACGTCCTGACTTTC; CDR3aa: CATVFSGGANVLTF; d_gene: -; abundance: -; j_gene: TRBJ2-6; v_gene: TRBV6-1
CDR3nt: TGTGCCAGCAGTTACTCGACGGCGAGCTCCTATAATTCACCCTTCCACTTT; CDR3aa: CASSYSTASSYNSPFHF; d_gene: -; abundance: -; j_gene: TRBJ1-6; v_gene: TRBV6-5
CDR3nt: TGTGCCAGCAAAAACCCAAGTGAAAAACTGTTTTTT; CDR3aa: CASKNPSEKLFF; d_gene: -; abundance: -; j_gene: TRBJ1-4; v_gene: TRBV27
CDR3nt: TGCGCCAGCAGCCGTGGGACAGGGGGTGACACCGGGGAGCTGTTTTTT; CDR3aa: CASSRGTGGDTGELFF; d_gene: TRBD1; abundance: -; j_gene: TRBJ2-2; v_gene: TRBV4-1
CDR3nt: TGTGCCAGCAGCCCAGACAGGCCGCGAAACAATGAGCAGTTCTTC; CDR3aa: CASSPDRPRNNEQFF; d_gene: -; abundance: many; j_gene: TRBJ2-1; v_gene: TRBV11-3